What follows are 8 T cell receptor beta chains derived from one specimen sequenced in a study of beta chain features in type 1 diabetes. Sequenced material consisted of expressed TCRB transcripts (all of the isolated RNA was reverse transcribed). Assay used: immunoSEQ multiplex PCR; TCRdb lists only in-frame clones, some missing. The table shows under 400,000 clones, with around 19% occurring only once. The source material was naive CD4+ T cells from blood. The origin of the receptors is a young woman in good health.

This clone occurred a few times. V usage is TRBV29-1 and J usage is TRBJ2-7; 9 nucleotides match TRBD1. CDR1 and CDR2 (germline): SQVTM, ANQGSEA. The CDR3 length is 13 residues. With 8 bases clipped from V and 3 bases from J, the junction kept 8 bases outside the gene matches. The CDR3 sequence is CSIRQGESYEQYF. The CDR3 DNA reads TGCAGCATCAGACAGGGGGAGAGCTACGAGCAGTACTTC.

The rearrangement uses TRBV2 and TRBJ2-2; 11 nucleotides match TRBD1. The CDR3 loop spans 15 amino acids. The junction had 8 bases not matched to a gene; V was cut back by 7 bases and J by 7 bases. Germline V gives CDR1 SNHLY, CDR2 FYNNEI. In DNA form, the CDR3 reads TGTGCCAGCACCGTTGGACAGGGGGCGATCGGGGAGCTGTTTTTT. Translated: CASTVGQGAIGELFF.

The chain employs TRBV6-6 and TRBJ2-3; D is perhaps TRBD1 (5 bases). The CDR3 length is 15 residues. V shed 4 bases and J shed 0 bases, with 11 bases lying between them. Germline loops: CDR1 MNHNY, CDR2 SVGAGI (reference sequence). The CDR3 DNA reads TGTGCCAGCAGTTCCGCGCAGGGAAGCACAGATACGCAGTATTTT. Protein product: CASSSAQGSTDTQYF.

V is TRBV5-6 and J is TRBJ1-2, with 8 bases lining up with TRBD1. Trimming took 2 bases from V and 4 from J; bases not matched to a gene: 4. The CDR3 spans 14 residues. The germline CDR1 and CDR2 sequences are SGHDT and YYEEEE. Here the CDR3 DNA reads TGTGCCAGCAGCTTTGGGACAGGAGGCTATGGCTACACCTTC. It translates to CASSFGTGGYGYTF.

The CDR3 region has the DNA TGTGCCATCATAAGCGGAGAGAAGAATGAGCAGTTCTTC. Its translation: CAIISGEKNEQFF. This chain links TRBV10-3 with TRBJ2-1, with D possibly being TRBD2 (5 bases). CDR3 length: 13 residues. The germline V gene encodes CDR1 ENHRY and CDR2 SYGVKD. V was cut by 7 bases and J by 7 bases, with 14 bases left in between.

This clone has just a few counts. This chain joins TRBV2 and TRBJ2-7; 9 bases line up with TRBD1. V lost 8 bases, J lost 5 bases, and 10 bases stayed unmatched. CDR3 length: 14 residues. The germline CDR1 and CDR2 sequences are SNHLY and FYNNEI. The CDR3 DNA reads TGTGCCAGCTTGCAGGGACAGGGAAACAACGAGCAGTACTTC. Amino acids: CASLQGQGNNEQYF.

The chain recombines TRBV13 with TRBJ1-1, with TRBD1 identical over 8 bases. The CDR3 has 13 amino acids. Trimming at V came to 5 bases and at J to 7 bases, leaving 6 bases not matched to a gene. From germline, CDR1 is PRHDT and CDR2 FYEKMQ (reference sequence). The CDR3: CASSPQGANEAFF. The CDR3 DNA reads as TGTGCCAGCAGCCCCCAGGGGGCGAATGAAGCTTTCTTT.

This clone came up a few times. The rearrangement links TRBV4-1 to TRBJ2-5; a weak D match, TRBD1 (5 bases). The V and J ends lost 5 bases and 9 bases respectively, with 22 bases between them. Germline CDR1 is MGHRA and CDR2 is YSYEKL. The CDR3 runs 15 residues. CDR3 coding DNA: TGCGCCAGCAGCGCCCCCGCTGGTAGGGGCCGGCCCCAGTACTTC. Protein product: CASSAPAGRGRPQYF.